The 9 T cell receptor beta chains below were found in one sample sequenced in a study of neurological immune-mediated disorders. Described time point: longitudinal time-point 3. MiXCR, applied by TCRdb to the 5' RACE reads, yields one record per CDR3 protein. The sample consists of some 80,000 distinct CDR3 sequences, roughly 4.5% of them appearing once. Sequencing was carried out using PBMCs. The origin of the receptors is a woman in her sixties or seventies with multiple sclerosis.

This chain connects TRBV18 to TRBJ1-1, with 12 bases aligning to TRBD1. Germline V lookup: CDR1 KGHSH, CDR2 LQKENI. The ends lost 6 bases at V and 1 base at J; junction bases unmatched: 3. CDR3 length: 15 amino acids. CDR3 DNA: TGTGCCAGCTCTCGGGACAGGGGGCGGAACACTGAAGCTTTCTTT. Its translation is CASSRDRGRNTEAFF.

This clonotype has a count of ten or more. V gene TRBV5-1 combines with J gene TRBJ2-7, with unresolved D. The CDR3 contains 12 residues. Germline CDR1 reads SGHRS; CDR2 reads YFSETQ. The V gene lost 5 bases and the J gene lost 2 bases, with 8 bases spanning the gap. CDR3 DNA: TGCGCCAGCAGAGATCAAGCCTACGAGCAGTACTTC. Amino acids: CASRDQAYEQYF.

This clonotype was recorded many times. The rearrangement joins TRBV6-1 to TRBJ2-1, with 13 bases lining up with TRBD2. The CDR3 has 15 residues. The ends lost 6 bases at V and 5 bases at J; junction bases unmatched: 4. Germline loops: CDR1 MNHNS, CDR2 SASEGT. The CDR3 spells CASSGTSGTDNEQFF. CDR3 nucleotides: TGTGCCAGCAGCGGGACTAGCGGGACCGACAATGAGCAGTTCTTC.

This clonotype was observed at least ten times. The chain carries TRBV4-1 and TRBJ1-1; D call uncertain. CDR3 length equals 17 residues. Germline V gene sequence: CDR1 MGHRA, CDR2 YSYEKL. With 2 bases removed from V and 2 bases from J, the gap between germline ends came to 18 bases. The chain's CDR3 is CASSQLRGGRINTEAFF. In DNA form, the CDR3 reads TGCGCCAGCAGCCAACTTCGAGGAGGGCGGATTAACACTGAAGCTTTCTTT.

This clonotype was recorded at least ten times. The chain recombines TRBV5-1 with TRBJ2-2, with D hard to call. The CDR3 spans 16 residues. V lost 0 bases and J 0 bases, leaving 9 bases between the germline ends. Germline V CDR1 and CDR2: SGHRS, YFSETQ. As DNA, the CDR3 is TGCGCCAGCAGCTTGGGGACCCTCCCGAACACCGGGGAGCTGTTTTTT. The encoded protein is CASSLGTLPNTGELFF.

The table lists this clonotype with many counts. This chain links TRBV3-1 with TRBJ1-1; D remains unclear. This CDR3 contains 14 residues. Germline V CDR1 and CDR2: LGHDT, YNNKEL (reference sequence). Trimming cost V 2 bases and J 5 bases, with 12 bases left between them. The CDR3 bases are TGTGCCAGCAGCCAAAGCGAGGGTAGGACTGAAGCTTTCTTT. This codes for CASSQSEGRTEAFF.

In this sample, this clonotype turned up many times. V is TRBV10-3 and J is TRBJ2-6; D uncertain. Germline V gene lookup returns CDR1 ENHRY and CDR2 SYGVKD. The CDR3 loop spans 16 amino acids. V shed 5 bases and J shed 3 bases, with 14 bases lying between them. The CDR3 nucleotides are TGTGCCATCAGTCGGGCCCCCTCGGGTGGGGCCAACGTCCTGACTTTC. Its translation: CAISRAPSGGANVLTF.

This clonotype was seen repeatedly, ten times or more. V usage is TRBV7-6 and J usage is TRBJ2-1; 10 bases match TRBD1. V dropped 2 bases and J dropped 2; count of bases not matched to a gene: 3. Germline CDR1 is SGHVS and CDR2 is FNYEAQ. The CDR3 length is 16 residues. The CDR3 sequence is CASSLMTGGAYNEQFF. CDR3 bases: TGTGCCAGCAGCTTAATGACAGGGGGCGCCTACAATGAGCAGTTCTTC.

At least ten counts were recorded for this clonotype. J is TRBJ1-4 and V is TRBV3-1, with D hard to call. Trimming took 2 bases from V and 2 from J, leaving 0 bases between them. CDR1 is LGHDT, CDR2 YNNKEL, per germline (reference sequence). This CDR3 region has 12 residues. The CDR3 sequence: CASSQTNEKLFF. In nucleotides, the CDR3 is TGTGCCAGCAGCCAAACTAATGAAAAACTGTTTTTT. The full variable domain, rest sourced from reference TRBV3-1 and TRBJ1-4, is DTAVSQTPKYLVTQMGNDKSIKCEQNLGHDTMYWYKQDSKKFLKIMFSYNNKELIINETVPNRFSPKSPDKAHLNLHINSLELGDSAVYFCASSQTNEKLFFGSGTQLSVL.